The rows below give T cell receptor beta chains drawn from one sample of a study of T cell responses to AZD1222 COVID-19 vaccine. Assay: immunoSEQ multiplex PCR; the TCRdb copy retains only in-frame clones and omits some. There are around 110,000 clones in the sample; around nine tenths occur only once, and about 6.6% lies in the top ten. Sequencing was performed on peripheral blood, taken 28 days after the second AZD1222 dose. These TCRs come from an adult who received the AZD1222 COVID-19 vaccine. Both conserved end residues are part of each CDR3. The D gene is left open where the match is weak. Size is stated for part of the rows, as once, few or many counts, or as a class when the clone is expanded.

d_call: NA
clone_size: few
v_call: TRBV6-1
j_call: TRBJ2-1
cdr3_aa: CASSEHQTSEQFF
cdr3_nt: TGTGCCAGCAGTGAACACCAGACTAGTGAGCAGTTCTTC

d_call: NA
clone_size: NA
v_call: TRBV7-8
j_call: TRBJ2-1
cdr3_aa: CASSPSVSGAYNEQFF
cdr3_nt: TGTGCCAGCAGCCCCTCCGTAAGCGGAGCGTACAATGAGCAGTTCTTC

d_call: NA
clone_size: once
v_call: TRBV18
j_call: TRBJ2-7
cdr3_aa: CASSPPGRTYEQYF
cdr3_nt: TGTGCCAGCTCACCCCCTGGGCGGACCTACGAGCAGTACTTC

d_call: NA
clone_size: NA
v_call: TRBV28
j_call: TRBJ1-5
cdr3_aa: CASSKPRNQPQHF
cdr3_nt: TGTGCCAGCAGTAAACCGCGCAATCAGCCCCAGCATTTT

d_call: NA
clone_size: NA
v_call: TRBV11-2
j_call: TRBJ2-6
cdr3_aa: CASSLALTAYSSGANVLTF
cdr3_nt: TGTGCCAGCAGCTTAGCTCTGACAGCTTATAGCTCTGGGGCCAACGTCCTGACTTTC

d_call: NA
clone_size: NA
v_call: TRBV2
j_call: TRBJ2-1
cdr3_aa: CASSAPKGDNEQFF
cdr3_nt: TGTGCCAGCAGTGCACCTAAGGGGGACAATGAGCAGTTCTTC

d_call: NA
clone_size: NA
v_call: TRBV29-1
j_call: TRBJ2-2
cdr3_aa: CSVEGMPGIRANTGELFF
cdr3_nt: TGCAGCGTTGAAGGAATGCCAGGGATTCGAGCGAACACCGGGGAGCTGTTTTTT

d_call: TRBD1
clone_size: NA
v_call: TRBV5-1
j_call: TRBJ1-6
cdr3_aa: CASSRTGQGNSPLHF
cdr3_nt: TGCGCCAGCAGCCGTACTGGACAGGGCAATTCACCCCTCCACTTT

d_call: NA
clone_size: NA
v_call: TRBV5-6
j_call: TRBJ2-7
cdr3_aa: CASSFLGGEQYF
cdr3_nt: TGTGCCAGCAGCTTTTTGGGGGGCGAGCAGTACTTC

d_call: NA
clone_size: NA
v_call: TRBV13
j_call: TRBJ2-1
cdr3_aa: CASVEGELDEQFF
cdr3_nt: TGTGCCAGCGTGGAGGGGGAGTTGGATGAGCAGTTCTTC

d_call: NA
clone_size: NA
v_call: TRBV7-9
j_call: TRBJ1-1
cdr3_aa: CASSWRGDSSTEAFF
cdr3_nt: TGTGCCAGCAGTTGGAGAGGGGATTCAAGCACTGAAGCTTTCTTT

d_call: TRBD1
clone_size: NA
v_call: TRBV7-8
j_call: TRBJ1-5
cdr3_aa: CASSLAGDRRNNQPQHF
cdr3_nt: TGTGCCAGCAGTCTAGCTGGGGACAGGCGAAACAATCAGCCCCAGCATTTT

d_call: NA
clone_size: NA
v_call: TRBV4-3
j_call: TRBJ2-2
cdr3_aa: CASSPPRHSNTGELFF
cdr3_nt: TGCGCCAGCTCCCCCCCGAGACACTCTAACACCGGGGAGCTGTTTTTT

d_call: TRBD1
clone_size: NA
v_call: TRBV5-1
j_call: TRBJ1-2
cdr3_aa: CASSSGPGQGYYGYTF
cdr3_nt: TGCGCCAGCAGCTCGGGACCGGGACAGGGGTACTATGGCTACACCTTC

d_call: NA
clone_size: NA
v_call: TRBV2
j_call: TRBJ1-4
cdr3_aa: CASRGVGNVGLFF
cdr3_nt: TGTGCCAGCAGAGGCGTGGGGAACGTGGGACTGTTTTTT

d_call: NA
clone_size: NA
v_call: TRBV29-1
j_call: TRBJ2-7
cdr3_aa: CSFAEAHEQYF
cdr3_nt: TGCAGTTTTGCGGAGGCCCACGAGCAGTACTTC

d_call: NA
clone_size: NA
v_call: TRBV5-1
j_call: TRBJ2-1
cdr3_aa: CASSWAFSVSYNEQFF
cdr3_nt: TGCGCCAGCAGCTGGGCTTTCAGCGTCTCCTACAATGAGCAGTTCTTC

d_call: TRBD2
clone_size: NA
v_call: TRBV5-8
j_call: TRBJ2-2
cdr3_aa: CASSPWGGSTGELFF
cdr3_nt: TGTGCCAGCAGCCCTTGGGGGGGATCGACCGGGGAGCTGTTTTTT

d_call: TRBD1
clone_size: NA
v_call: TRBV7-2
j_call: TRBJ1-4
cdr3_aa: CASSSLGTANNEKLFF
cdr3_nt: TGTGCCAGCAGCTCCCTGGGGACAGCTAATAATGAAAAACTGTTTTTT

d_call: NA
clone_size: NA
v_call: TRBV9
j_call: TRBJ1-3
cdr3_aa: CASSAVKRGNTIYF
cdr3_nt: TGTGCCAGCAGCGCAGTGAAAAGGGGGAACACCATATATTTT

d_call: NA
clone_size: NA
v_call: TRBV12-3/TRBV12-4
j_call: TRBJ1-5
cdr3_aa: CASLGPNQPQHF
cdr3_nt: TGTGCCAGTCTGGGTCCCAATCAGCCCCAGCATTTT

d_call: TRBD2
clone_size: NA
v_call: TRBV6-2/TRBV6-3
j_call: TRBJ2-1
cdr3_aa: CASSSLLEGTRGNEQFF
cdr3_nt: TGTGCCAGCAGCTCTTTACTCGAGGGGACTAGGGGCAATGAGCAGTTCTTC

d_call: NA
clone_size: NA
v_call: TRBV6-4
j_call: TRBJ2-1
cdr3_aa: CASSDEPDNEQFF
cdr3_nt: TGTGCCAGCAGTGACGAGCCGGACAATGAGCAGTTCTTC

d_call: NA
clone_size: once
v_call: TRBV28
j_call: TRBJ1-6
cdr3_aa: CASSPPYNSPLHF
cdr3_nt: TGTGCCAGCAGTCCCCCTTATAATTCACCCCTCCACTTT

d_call: NA
clone_size: NA
v_call: TRBV27
j_call: TRBJ2-7
cdr3_aa: CASGYTAYEQYF
cdr3_nt: TGTGCCAGCGGATACACAGCCTACGAGCAGTACTTC

d_call: TRBD1
clone_size: few
v_call: TRBV29-1
j_call: TRBJ1-1
cdr3_aa: CSVSQGATEAFF
cdr3_nt: TGCAGCGTTTCACAGGGGGCCACTGAAGCTTTCTTT

d_call: TRBD2
clone_size: once
v_call: TRBV5-1
j_call: TRBJ2-5
cdr3_aa: CASSLEAGVGETQYF
cdr3_nt: TGCGCCAGCAGCTTGGAAGCGGGGGTCGGGGAGACCCAGTACTTC

d_call: NA
clone_size: NA
v_call: TRBV3-1/TRBV3-2
j_call: TRBJ1-1
cdr3_aa: CASSQGFSQGNTEAFF
cdr3_nt: TGTGCCAGCAGCCAAGGGTTTAGCCAGGGGAACACTGAAGCTTTCTTT

d_call: TRBD2
clone_size: NA
v_call: TRBV3-1/TRBV3-2
j_call: TRBJ2-1
cdr3_aa: CASSQEGNRGLAGRHEQFF
cdr3_nt: TGTGCCAGCAGCCAAGAAGGGAATCGGGGACTAGCGGGAAGGCATGAGCAGTTCTTC

d_call: NA
clone_size: few
v_call: TRBV30
j_call: TRBJ1-2
cdr3_aa: CAWSRTVTNYGYTF
cdr3_nt: TGTGCCTGGAGTCGGACAGTGACTAACTATGGCTACACCTTC

d_call: TRBD1
clone_size: NA
v_call: TRBV19
j_call: TRBJ2-7
cdr3_aa: CASSIGGQGIYEQYF
cdr3_nt: TGTGCCAGTAGTATCGGGGGACAGGGCATCTACGAGCAGTACTTC

d_call: NA
clone_size: NA
v_call: TRBV14
j_call: TRBJ2-7
cdr3_aa: CASSQWELKPNYEQYF
cdr3_nt: TGTGCCAGCAGCCAATGGGAGCTAAAACCAAACTACGAGCAGTACTTC

d_call: NA
clone_size: NA
v_call: TRBV7-8
j_call: TRBJ2-5
cdr3_aa: CASSEGGETQYF
cdr3_nt: TGTGCCAGCAGCGAAGGCGGGGAGACCCAGTACTTC